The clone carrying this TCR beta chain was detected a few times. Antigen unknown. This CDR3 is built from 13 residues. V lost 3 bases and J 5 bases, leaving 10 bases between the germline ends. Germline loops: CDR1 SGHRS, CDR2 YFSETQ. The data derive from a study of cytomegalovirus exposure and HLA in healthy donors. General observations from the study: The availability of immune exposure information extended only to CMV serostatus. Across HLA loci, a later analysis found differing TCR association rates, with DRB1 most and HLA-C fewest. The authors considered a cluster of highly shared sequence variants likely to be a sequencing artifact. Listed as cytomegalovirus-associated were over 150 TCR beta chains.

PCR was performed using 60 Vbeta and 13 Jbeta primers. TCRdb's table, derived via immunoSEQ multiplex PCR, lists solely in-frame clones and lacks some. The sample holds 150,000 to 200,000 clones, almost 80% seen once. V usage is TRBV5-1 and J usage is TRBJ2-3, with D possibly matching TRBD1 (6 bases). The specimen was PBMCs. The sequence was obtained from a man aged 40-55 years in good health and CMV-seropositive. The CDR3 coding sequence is TGCGCCAGCAGCTCGGCAGGGGAAGATACGCAGTATTTT. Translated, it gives CASSSAGEDTQYF.